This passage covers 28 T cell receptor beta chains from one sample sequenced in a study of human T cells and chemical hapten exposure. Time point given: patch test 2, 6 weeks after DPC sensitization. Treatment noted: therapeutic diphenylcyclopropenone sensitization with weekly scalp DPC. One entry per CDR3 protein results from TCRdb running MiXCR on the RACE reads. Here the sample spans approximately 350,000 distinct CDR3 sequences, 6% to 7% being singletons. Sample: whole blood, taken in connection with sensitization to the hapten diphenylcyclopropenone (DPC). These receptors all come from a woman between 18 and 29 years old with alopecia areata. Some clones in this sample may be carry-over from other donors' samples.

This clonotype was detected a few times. This CDR3 is CASNFQGIDTEAFF. In nucleotides, the CDR3 is TGCGCCAGCAACTTCCAGGGTATCGACACTGAAGCTTTCTTT. V gene TRBV5-1 combines with J gene TRBJ1-1, with D perhaps matching TRBD1 (5 bases). CDR1 and CDR2 from the germline V gene are SGHRS and YFSETQ. V was shortened by 6 bases and J by 3 bases, with 15 bases between the two germline ends. The CDR3 is 14 amino acids.

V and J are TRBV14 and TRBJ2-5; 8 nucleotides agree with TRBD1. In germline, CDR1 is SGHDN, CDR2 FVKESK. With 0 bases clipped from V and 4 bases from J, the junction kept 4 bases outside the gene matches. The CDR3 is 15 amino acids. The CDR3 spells CASSQDSGGSETQYF. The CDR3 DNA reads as TGTGCCAGCAGCCAAGACTCAGGGGGCTCAGAGACCCAGTACTTC.

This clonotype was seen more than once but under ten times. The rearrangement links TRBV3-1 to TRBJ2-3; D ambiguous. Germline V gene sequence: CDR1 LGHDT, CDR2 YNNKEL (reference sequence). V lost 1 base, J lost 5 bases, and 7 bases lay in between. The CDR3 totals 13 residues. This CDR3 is CASSQVNVDTQYF. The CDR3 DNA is TGTGCCAGCAGCCAAGTAAACGTAGATACGCAGTATTTT.

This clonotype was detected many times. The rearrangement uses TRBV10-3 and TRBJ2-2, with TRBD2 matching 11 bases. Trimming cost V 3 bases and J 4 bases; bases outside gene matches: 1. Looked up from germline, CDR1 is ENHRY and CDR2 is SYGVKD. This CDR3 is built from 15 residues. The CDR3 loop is CAISDLAGGTGELFF. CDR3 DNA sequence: TGTGCCATCAGTGACCTAGCGGGGGGCACCGGGGAGCTGTTTTTT.

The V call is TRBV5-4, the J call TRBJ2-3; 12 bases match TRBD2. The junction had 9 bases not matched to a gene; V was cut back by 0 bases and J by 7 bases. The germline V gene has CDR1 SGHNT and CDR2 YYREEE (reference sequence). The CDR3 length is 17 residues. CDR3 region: CASSLAVASGGDNTQYF. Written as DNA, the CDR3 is TGTGCCAGCAGCTTGGCCGTGGCTAGCGGGGGGGACAATACGCAGTATTTT.

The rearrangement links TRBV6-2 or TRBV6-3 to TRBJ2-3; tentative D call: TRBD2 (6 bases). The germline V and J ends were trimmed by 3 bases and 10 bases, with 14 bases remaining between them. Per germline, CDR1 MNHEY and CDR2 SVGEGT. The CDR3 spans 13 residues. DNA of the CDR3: TGTGCCAGCAGTTATTCGGGGACTCAGGCGCAGTATTTT. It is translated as CASSYSGTQAQYF.

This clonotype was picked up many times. CDR3 loop: CSVARPLYGYTF. CDR3 nucleotide sequence: TGCAGCGTGGCCCGTCCCCTCTATGGCTACACCTTC. V gene TRBV29-1 combines with J gene TRBJ1-2, with D unclear. CDR1 is SQVTM and CDR2 is ANQGSEA in the germline V gene. Trimming left V 6 bases short and J 4 bases short, with 12 bases between. The CDR3 length is 12 residues.

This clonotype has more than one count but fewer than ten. The CDR3 DNA reads as TGTGCCAGCAGCCCATGGGCGTGGAATGAGCAGTTCTTC. Protein: CASSPWAWNEQFF. V and J are TRBV7-2 and TRBJ2-1, with D uncertain. Trimming removed 5 bases from V and 7 bases from J, with 12 bases in between. CDR3 length equals 13 residues. CDR1 SGHTA and CDR2 FQGNSA come from the germline V gene. Combining the CDR3 with reference TRBV7-2 and TRBJ2-1 gives the whole variable domain GAGVSQSPSNKVTEKGKDVELRCDPISGHTALYWYRQSLGQGLEFLIYFQGNSAPDKSGLPSDRFSAERTGGSVSTLTIQRTQQEDSAVYLCASSPWAWNEQFFGPGTRLTVL.

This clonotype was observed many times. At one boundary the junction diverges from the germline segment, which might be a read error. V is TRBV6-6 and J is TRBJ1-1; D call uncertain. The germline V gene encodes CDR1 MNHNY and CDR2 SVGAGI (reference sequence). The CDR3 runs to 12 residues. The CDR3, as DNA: TGTGCCAGCAGTGACTCGGAGACTGAAGCTTTCTTT. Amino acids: CASSDSETEAFF.

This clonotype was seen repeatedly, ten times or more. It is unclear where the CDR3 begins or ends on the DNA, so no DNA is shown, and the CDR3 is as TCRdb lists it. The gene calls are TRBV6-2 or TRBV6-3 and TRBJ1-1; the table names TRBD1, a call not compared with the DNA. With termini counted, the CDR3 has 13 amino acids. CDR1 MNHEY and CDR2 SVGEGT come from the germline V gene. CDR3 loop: CASSFGPGTEAFF.

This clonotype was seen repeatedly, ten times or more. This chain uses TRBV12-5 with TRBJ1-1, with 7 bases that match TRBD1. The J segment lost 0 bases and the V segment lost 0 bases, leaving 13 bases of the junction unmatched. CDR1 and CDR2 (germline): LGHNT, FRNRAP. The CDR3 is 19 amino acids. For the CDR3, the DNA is TGTGCTAGTGGTTTGGTCATCGCCCGGGACAGTATCATGAACACTGAAGCTTTCTTT. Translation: CASGLVIARDSIMNTEAFF.

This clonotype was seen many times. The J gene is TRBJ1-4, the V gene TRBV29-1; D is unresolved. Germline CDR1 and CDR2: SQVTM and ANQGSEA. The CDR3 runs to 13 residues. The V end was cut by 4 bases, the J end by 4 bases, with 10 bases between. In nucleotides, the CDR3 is TGCAGCGTTGGACCCAGACGTAATGAAAAACTGTTTTTT. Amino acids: CSVGPRRNEKLFF.

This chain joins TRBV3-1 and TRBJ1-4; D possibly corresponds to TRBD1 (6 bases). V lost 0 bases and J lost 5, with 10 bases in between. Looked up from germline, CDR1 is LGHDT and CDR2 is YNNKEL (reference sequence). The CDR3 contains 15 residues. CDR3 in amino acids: CASSQDAGANEKLFF. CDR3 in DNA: TGTGCCAGCAGCCAAGACGCGGGGGCCAATGAAAAACTGTTTTTT. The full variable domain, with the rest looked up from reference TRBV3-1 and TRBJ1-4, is DTAVSQTPKYLVTQMGNDKSIKCEQNLGHDTMYWYKQDSKKFLKIMFSYNNKELIINETVPNRFSPKSPDKAHLNLHINSLELGDSAVYFCASSQDAGANEKLFFGSGTQLSVL.

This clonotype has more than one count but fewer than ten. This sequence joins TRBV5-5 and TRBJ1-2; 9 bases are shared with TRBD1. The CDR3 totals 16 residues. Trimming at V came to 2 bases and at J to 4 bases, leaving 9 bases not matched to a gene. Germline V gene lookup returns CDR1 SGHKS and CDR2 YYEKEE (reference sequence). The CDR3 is CASSFYTGQGLYGYTF. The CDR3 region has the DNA TGTGCCAGCAGCTTTTACACGGGACAGGGTCTCTATGGCTACACCTTC. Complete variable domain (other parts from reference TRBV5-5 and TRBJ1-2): DAGVTQSPTHLIKTRGQQVTLRCSPISGHKSVSWYQQVLGQGPQFIFQYYEKEERGRGNFPDRFSARQFPNYSSELNVNALLLGDSALYLCASSFYTGQGLYGYTFGSGTRLTVV.

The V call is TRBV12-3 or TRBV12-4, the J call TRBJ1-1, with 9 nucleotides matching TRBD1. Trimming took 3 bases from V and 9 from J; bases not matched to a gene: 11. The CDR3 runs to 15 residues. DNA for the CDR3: TGTGCCAGCAGTTTCAGGGACAGGGTTCGGGGTAAAGCTTTCTTT. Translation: CASSFRDRVRGKAFF.

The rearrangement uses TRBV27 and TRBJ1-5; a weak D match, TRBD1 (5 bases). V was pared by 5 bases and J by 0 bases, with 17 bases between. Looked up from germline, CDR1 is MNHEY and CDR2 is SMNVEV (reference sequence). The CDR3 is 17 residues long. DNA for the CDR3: TGTGCCAGCAGTCCGACCCTCGACAGTTATAGCAATCAGCCCCAGCATTTT. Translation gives CASSPTLDSYSNQPQHF.

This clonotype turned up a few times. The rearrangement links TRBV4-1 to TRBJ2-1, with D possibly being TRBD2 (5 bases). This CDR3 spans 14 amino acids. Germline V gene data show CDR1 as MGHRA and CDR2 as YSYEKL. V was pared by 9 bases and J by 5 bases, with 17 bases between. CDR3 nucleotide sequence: TGCGCCAGTGCGGGCATCGCGGGCCACAATGAGCAGTTCTTC. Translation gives CASAGIAGHNEQFF.

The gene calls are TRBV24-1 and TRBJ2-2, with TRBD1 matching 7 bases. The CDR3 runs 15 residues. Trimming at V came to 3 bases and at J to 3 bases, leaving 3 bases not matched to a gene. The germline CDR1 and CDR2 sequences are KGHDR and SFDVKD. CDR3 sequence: CATSDNDRDTGELFF. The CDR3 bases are TGTGCCACCAGTGATAATGACAGGGACACCGGGGAGCTGTTTTTT.

CDR3 nucleotide sequence: TGTGCCAGCACTCTCTTCGGGCGTCGGCACAATGAGCAGTTCTTC. The encoded protein is CASTLFGRRHNEQFF. The gene calls are TRBV12-3 or TRBV12-4 and TRBJ2-1; D ambiguous. The CDR3 loop spans 15 amino acids. Between the trimmed V and J ends, which lost 7 bases and 5 bases, there was a span of 18 bases.

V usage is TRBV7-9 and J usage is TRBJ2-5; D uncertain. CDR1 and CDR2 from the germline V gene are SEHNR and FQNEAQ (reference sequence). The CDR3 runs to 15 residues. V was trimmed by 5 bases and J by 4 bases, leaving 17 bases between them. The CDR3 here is CASSGLDVSSETQYF. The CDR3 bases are TGTGCCAGCAGCGGCTTGGATGTTTCTTCAGAGACCCAGTACTTC.

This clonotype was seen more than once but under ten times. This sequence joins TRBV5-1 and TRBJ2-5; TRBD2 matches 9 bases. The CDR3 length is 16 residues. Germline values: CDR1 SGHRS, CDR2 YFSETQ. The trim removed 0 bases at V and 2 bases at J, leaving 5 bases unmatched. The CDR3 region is CASSLARGLAQETQYF. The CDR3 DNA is TGCGCCAGCAGCTTGGCCCGAGGACTAGCGCAAGAGACCCAGTACTTC.

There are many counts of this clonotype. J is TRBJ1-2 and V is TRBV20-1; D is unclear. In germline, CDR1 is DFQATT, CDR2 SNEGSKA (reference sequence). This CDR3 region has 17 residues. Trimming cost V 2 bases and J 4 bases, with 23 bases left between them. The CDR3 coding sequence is TGCAGTGCTAGAAAAATTTCGAGGACGGACTCAATCTATGGCTACACCTTC. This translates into CSARKISRTDSIYGYTF.

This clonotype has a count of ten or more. The CDR3 loop reads CASSRQEENEKLFF. The CDR3 DNA is TGTGCCAGCTCACGACAGGAGGAAAATGAAAAACTGTTTTTT. V usage is TRBV18 and J usage is TRBJ1-4; tentative D call: TRBD1 (6 bases). CDR3 length equals 14 residues. V was clipped by 4 bases and J by 5 bases, with 11 bases between them. Germline CDR1 is KGHSH and CDR2 is LQKENI.

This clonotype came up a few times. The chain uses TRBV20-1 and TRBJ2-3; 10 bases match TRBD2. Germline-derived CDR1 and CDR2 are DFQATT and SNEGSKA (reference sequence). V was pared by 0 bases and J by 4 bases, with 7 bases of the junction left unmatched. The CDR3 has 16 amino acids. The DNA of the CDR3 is TGCAGTGCTAGAGATCGGCTAGCGGGGGACGCAGATACGCAGTATTTT. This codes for CSARDRLAGDADTQYF.

In DNA, the CDR3 is TGTGCCGACACACTCCGGGCAGGCGCCTATGGCTACACCTTC. It yields the protein CADTLRAGAYGYTF. The V call is TRBV2, the J call TRBJ1-2; unclear D gene. Germline-derived CDR1 and CDR2 are SNHLY and FYNNEI. CDR3 length: 14 residues. V lost 11 bases and J lost 4, with 20 bases in between.

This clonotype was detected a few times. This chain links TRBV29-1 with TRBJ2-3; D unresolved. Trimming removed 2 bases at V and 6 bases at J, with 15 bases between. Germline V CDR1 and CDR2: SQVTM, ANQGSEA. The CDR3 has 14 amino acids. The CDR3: CSVELPALRDTQYF. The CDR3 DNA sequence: TGCAGCGTTGAATTGCCAGCGCTCAGGGATACGCAGTATTTT.

Written as DNA, the CDR3 is TGTGCCAGCAGCTTAGGGTCGGGAGGATACGAGCAGTACTTC. This translates into CASSLGSGGYEQYF. The chain employs TRBV7-2 and TRBJ2-7, with TRBD2 matching over 7 bases. Germline V gives CDR1 SGHTA, CDR2 FQGNSA. V trimming: 1 base; J trimming: 4 bases; junction bases outside the gene matches: 4. This CDR3 region has 14 residues. Using reference TRBV7-2 and TRBJ2-7 for the parts outside the CDR3, the full variable domain is GAGVSQSPSNKVTEKGKDVELRCDPISGHTALYWYRQSLGQGLEFLIYFQGNSAPDKSGLPSDRFSAERTGGSVSTLTIQRTQQEDSAVYLCASSLGSGGYEQYFGPGTRLTVT.

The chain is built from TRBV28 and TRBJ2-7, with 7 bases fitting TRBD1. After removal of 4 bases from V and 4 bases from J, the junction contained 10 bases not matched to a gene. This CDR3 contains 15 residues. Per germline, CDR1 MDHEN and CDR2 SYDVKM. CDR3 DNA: TGTGCCAGCAGTTCACCTGCCGGGACAGCTTACGAGCAGTACTTC. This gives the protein CASSSPAGTAYEQYF.